The 31 T cell receptor beta chains reported below all come from one sample, sequenced in a study of T cell clusters in autoimmune cytopenias. One tube held mixed TRB-A and TRB-B primer pools for touch-down PCR. Reanalyzing the multiplex PCR reads, TCRdb keeps one entry per CDR3 protein, without DNA. Listed are about 10,000 distinct CDR3 sequences; roughly 20% falls within the top ten. TRB was amplified from about 250 ng of peripheral blood genomic DNA per sample. The sample was also linked to a second study, of T cell repertoires in aging, cancer and after chemotherapy.

Sequencing input: peripheral blood. These receptors all stem from a human donor in good health.

The chain joins TRBV5-4 to TRBJ2-1; as DNA is missing, the TRBD2 call by TCRdb cannot be tested. The CDR3 has 17 amino acids. CDR1 and CDR2 (germline): SGHNT, YYREEE (reference sequence). The CDR3 here is CASSLGTGLAGHNEQFF. The entire variable domain, with the rest obtained from reference TRBV5-4 and TRBJ2-1, is as follows: ETGVTQSPTHLIKTRGQQVTLRCSSQSGHNTVSWYQQALGQGPQFIFQYYREEENGRGNFPPRFSGLQFPNYSSELNVNALELDDSALYLCASSLGTGLAGHNEQFFGPGTRLTVL.

This chain uses TRBV6-2 or TRBV6-3 with TRBJ1-1. This CDR3 is 14 amino acids long. CDR1 MNHEY and CDR2 SVGEGT come from the germline V gene. Here the CDR3 reads CASSKQLWDTEAFF.

The rearrangement uses TRBV27 and TRBJ1-3. Germline CDR1 is MNHEY and CDR2 is SMNVEV (reference sequence). The CDR3 is 16 amino acids. This chain's CDR3 is CASSLSRPNSGNTIYF.

According to its frequency, this clonotype is medium-sized (0.01 to 0.1%). This chain connects TRBV29-1 to TRBJ2-3; absent DNA, TCRdb's TRBD2 call cannot be checked. The CDR3 spans 13 residues. The germline CDR1 and CDR2 sequences are SQVTM and ANQGSEA. CDR3: CSVEPSGADTQYF.

The J gene is TRBJ2-5, the V gene TRBV6-2 or TRBV6-3; TCRdb designates TRBD1, a call that cannot be tested without DNA. The CDR3 sequence is 13 residues long. Looked up from germline, CDR1 is MNHEY and CDR2 is SVGEGT. CDR3 amino acids: CASHTGGFGTQYF.

The chain has TRBV10-3 and TRBJ1-1. CDR1 and CDR2 (germline): ENHRY, SYGVKD. The length of the CDR3 is 12 residues. CDR3 loop: CAISLDGSEAFF.

The rearrangement joins TRBV12-3 or TRBV12-4 to TRBJ1-4; with no DNA, the TCRdb D assignment of TRBD1 cannot be verified. This CDR3 has 18 amino acids. CDR3 sequence: CASSLGQPRGATNEKLFF.

The chain recombines TRBV6-5 with TRBJ1-2. CDR3 length equals 15 residues. CDR1 MNHEY and CDR2 SVGAGI come from the germline V gene. CDR3: CASSPLGRKSSDYTF.

The rearrangement uses TRBV20-1 and TRBJ2-5; TCRdb selects TRBD1, and the lack of DNA leaves this call unchecked. In germline, CDR1 is DFQATT, CDR2 SNEGSKA (reference sequence). This CDR3 comprises 12 residues. Here the CDR3 reads CSARGARETQYF.

J is TRBJ1-5 and V is TRBV6-5; the TCRdb D gene call, TRBD1, has no DNA to confirm it. Germline CDR1 is MNHEY and CDR2 is SVGAGI. This CDR3 region has 18 residues. The CDR3 loop reads CASSFMKRTEDSNQPQHF.

The genes are TRBV6-5 and TRBJ2-7. In germline, CDR1 is MNHEY, CDR2 SVGAGI. CDR3 size: 16 residues. The chain's CDR3 is CASSYTDSAKDGEQYF.

The chain has TRBV7-6 and TRBJ1-4. Germline V gives CDR1 SGHVS, CDR2 FNYEAQ. This CDR3 is built from 11 residues. This chain's CDR3 is CATGVGEKLFF. Full variable domain (rest looked up from reference TRBV7-6 and TRBJ1-4): GAGVSQSPRYKVTKRGQDVALRCDPISGHVSLYWYRQALGQGPEFLTYFNYEAQQDKSGLPNDRFSAERPEGSISTLTIQRTEQRDSAMYRCATGVGEKLFFGSGTQLSVL.

According to its frequency, this clonotype is medium-sized (0.01 to 0.1%). J is TRBJ2-1 and V is TRBV12-3 or TRBV12-4; the TRBD1 assignment by TCRdb is unverifiable without DNA. This CDR3 is 12 amino acids long. The CDR3 loop is CASRAGVDEQFF.

The rearrangement joins TRBV6-2 or TRBV6-3 to TRBJ1-3. This CDR3 spans 15 amino acids. The V gene's germline CDR1 is MNHEY and CDR2 SVGEGT. CDR3 sequence: CASSLAAATGNTIYF.

The chain couples TRBV18 to TRBJ2-1. The CDR3 consists of 18 residues. Germline assignment: CDR1 KGHSH and CDR2 LQKENI. CDR3 loop: CASSPQRSTEYSYNEQFF.

V is TRBV19 and J is TRBJ2-7; the D call of TRBD1 rests on TCRdb alone, since no DNA is present to check it. Germline-derived CDR1 and CDR2 are LNHDA and SQIVND (reference sequence). The CDR3 contains 16 residues. This CDR3 is CASSRDSRMVSYEQYF.

By frequency, this clonotype registers medium-sized. The V call is TRBV19, the J call TRBJ1-2; checking the TCRdb D call of TRBD1 is not possible without DNA. Germline CDR1 is LNHDA and CDR2 is SQIVND (reference sequence). The CDR3 length is 16 residues. CDR3: CASSTGTGAARYGYTF.

The rearrangement links TRBV20-1 to TRBJ2-7. This CDR3 is 15 amino acids long. CDR1 is DFQATT and CDR2 is SNEGSKA in the germline V gene (reference sequence). The chain's CDR3 is CSAQTGRLSSYEQYF.

The rearrangement joins TRBV7-2 to TRBJ1-4. The CDR3 consists of 15 residues. The V gene's germline CDR1 is SGHTA and CDR2 FQGNSA. The CDR3 is CASSLVASYNEKLFF.

This clonotype registers medium-sized by frequency. The chain recombines TRBV15 with TRBJ2-3; without DNA, the TCRdb call of TRBD2 cannot be checked. The CDR3 covers 15 residues. Germline-derived CDR1 and CDR2 are LNHNV and YYDKDF (reference sequence). The CDR3 protein is CATSSRGGGVDTQYF. Together with reference TRBV15 and TRBJ2-3, the CDR3 gives the full variable domain: DAMVIQNPRYQVTQFGKPVTLSCSQTLNHNVMYWYQQKSSQAPKLLFHYYDKDFNNEADTPDNFQSRRPNTSFCFLDIRSPGLGDTAMYLCATSSRGGGVDTQYFGPGTRLTVL.

This chain links TRBV6-5 with TRBJ2-1; TCRdb indicates TRBD2, and absent DNA this call remains unverified. CDR1 MNHEY and CDR2 SVGAGI come from the germline V gene. The CDR3 totals 16 residues. CDR3 sequence reads: CASSPSLVPPNNEQFF.

This sequence joins TRBV24-1 and TRBJ2-3. The CDR3 runs to 13 residues. The germline V gene encodes CDR1 KGHDR and CDR2 SFDVKD. CDR3 residues: CATSAVGADTQYF.

According to its frequency, this clonotype is medium-sized. The V call is TRBV15, the J call TRBJ1-6; TCRdb outputs TRBD1, but without DNA this stays unchecked. This CDR3 comprises 15 residues. The germline V gene encodes CDR1 LNHNV and CDR2 YYDKDF (reference sequence). CDR3 region: CATSGRTGGNSPLHF.

This clonotype registers medium-sized by frequency. The chain couples TRBV5-5 to TRBJ2-3; TCRdb's D call, TRBD2, is unchecked because there is no DNA. Per the germline V gene, CDR1 is SGHKS and CDR2 is YYEKEE (reference sequence). This CDR3 region has 15 residues. The CDR3 here is CASSLQREVTDTQYF. Complete variable domain (other parts from reference TRBV5-5 and TRBJ2-3): DAGVTQSPTHLIKTRGQQVTLRCSPISGHKSVSWYQQVLGQGPQFIFQYYEKEERGRGNFPDRFSARQFPNYSSELNVNALLLGDSALYLCASSLQREVTDTQYFGPGTRLTVL.

The V and J genes are TRBV7-2 and TRBJ2-7; TCRdb's D call of TRBD1 is untestable without DNA. CDR1 SGHTA and CDR2 FQGNSA come from the germline V gene. This CDR3 has 15 amino acids. The CDR3 reads CASSWGQGRSYEQYF.

The V and J genes are TRBV6-4 and TRBJ2-1. Germline V CDR1 and CDR2: MRHNA, SNTAGT. The CDR3 totals 15 residues. Here the CDR3 reads CASSRSPASYNEQFF.

This clonotype is identified as medium-sized (0.01 to 0.1%) from frequency. The V gene is TRBV11-1, the J gene TRBJ2-5; with no DNA, the TCRdb D assignment of TRBD2 cannot be verified. The CDR3 extends over 16 amino acids. The V gene's germline CDR1 is SGHAT and CDR2 FQDESV (reference sequence). The CDR3 loop is CASSLRRGRSQETQYF.

The CDR3 region is CASSQSGQGDGYTF. The chain uses TRBV4-2 and TRBJ1-2; TCRdb calls TRBD1, which cannot be checked without DNA. Germline CDR1 LGHNA, CDR2 YNFKEQ. The CDR3 runs to 14 residues.

The rearrangement joins TRBV11-2 to TRBJ2-7; the TCRdb D gene call, TRBD1, has no DNA to confirm it. Germline V gene sequence: CDR1 SGHAT, CDR2 FQNNGV. The CDR3 covers 16 residues. CDR3 loop: CASSSLNRVSDYEQYF.

The chain links TRBV6-5 to TRBJ2-7; without DNA, the TCRdb call of TRBD1 cannot be checked. Germline assignment: CDR1 MNHEY and CDR2 SVGAGI. The CDR3 has 15 residues. This CDR3 is CASRKGQAYSYEQYF.

V usage is TRBV5-1 and J usage is TRBJ2-1; as DNA is missing, the TRBD2 call by TCRdb cannot be tested. There are 15 residues in the CDR3. The germline CDR1 and CDR2 sequences are SGHRS and YFSETQ. The CDR3 sequence: CASSFSGTTYNEQFF.